This T cell receptor (beta chain) stems from a study of CD8 T cells in Susac syndrome. Study at large: At blood draw, Susac syndrome patients were therapy-naive, on corticosteroids, or on intravenous immunoglobulin alone.

The patients with Susac syndrome satisfied recently defined diagnostic criteria for either definite or probable disease. It was negative isolation that provided the CD8+ and CD4+ T cells, whereas TEMRA cells were enriched by FACS. About this clonotype: Its cognate antigen is unknown.

Points from the study as a whole: CD4+ repertoires of Susac syndrome patients lacked detectable clonal expansion.

Trimming cost V 5 bases and J 8 bases, with 21 bases left between them. Germline CDR1 DFQATT, CDR2 SNEGSKA (reference sequence). The CDR3 length is 14 residues. With random hexamers, reverse transcription was performed on roughly 0.5 to 1 ug of RNA. TCRdb reprocessed the immunoSEQ multiplex PCR reads with MiXCR, giving one entry per CDR3 protein. Here the sample spans some 150,000 distinct CDR3 sequences, about 95% being singletons. Sequencing was carried out using CD4+ T cells from PBMCs. The chain joins TRBV20-1 to TRBJ1-1; maybe TRBD1 (6 bases). The TCR sequence derives from a human donor with Susac syndrome. CDR3 region: CSAGVLQGRGEAFF. CDR3 nucleotides: TGCAGTGCTGGTGTACTACAGGGAAGAGGGGAAGCTTTCTTT.